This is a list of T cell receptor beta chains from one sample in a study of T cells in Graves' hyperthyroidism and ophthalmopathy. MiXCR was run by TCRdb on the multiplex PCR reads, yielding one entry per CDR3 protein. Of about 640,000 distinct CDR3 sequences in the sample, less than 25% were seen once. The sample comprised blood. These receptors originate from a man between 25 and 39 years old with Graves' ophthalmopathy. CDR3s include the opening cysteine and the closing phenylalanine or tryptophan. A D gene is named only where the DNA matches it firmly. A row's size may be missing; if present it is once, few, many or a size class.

CDR3: CATSSRLAASTDTQYF
DNA: TGTGCCACCAGCTCCAGACTAGCTGCTAGCACAGATACGCAGTATTTT
V: TRBV15
D: TRBD2
size: NA
J: TRBJ2-3

CDR3: CASSVVGRSTGELFF
DNA: TGTGCCAGCAGCGTAGTTGGACGGTCCACCGGGGAGCTGTTTTTT
V: TRBV9
D: NA
size: few
J: TRBJ2-2

CDR3: CASSSPPSGGQFF
DNA: TGTGCCAGCAGTTCCCCCCCTAGCGGAGGCCAGTTCTTC
V: TRBV3-1
D: TRBD2
size: NA
J: TRBJ2-1

CDR3: CASSTRTYGYTF
DNA: TGTGCCAGCAGTACCAGGACCTATGGCTACACCTTC
V: TRBV12-3/TRBV12-4
D: NA
size: few
J: TRBJ1-2

CDR3: CASGGAGVPGELFF
DNA: TGTGCCAGCGGCGGGGCAGGGGTACCCGGGGAGCTGTTTTTT
V: TRBV28
D: NA
size: many
J: TRBJ2-2

CDR3: CASSLVGQPETQYF
DNA: TGTGCCAGCAGCTTAGTGGGACAGCCGGAGACCCAGTACTTC
V: TRBV13
D: TRBD1
size: few
J: TRBJ2-5

CDR3: CASSYALLAGGTTDTQYF
DNA: TGTGCCAGCAGTTACGCCCTTCTGGCGGGAGGGACCACAGATACGCAGTATTTT
V: TRBV6-1
D: TRBD2
size: many
J: TRBJ2-3

CDR3: CASSQELADYNEQFF
DNA: TGTGCCAGCAGCCAAGAGTTAGCGGATTACAATGAGCAGTTCTTC
V: TRBV3-1
D: NA
size: many
J: TRBJ2-1

CDR3: CASSYSARGNSPLHF
DNA: TGTGCCAGCAGTTACTCGGCCAGGGGGAATTCACCCCTCCACTTT
V: TRBV6-2/TRBV6-3
D: TRBD1
size: many
J: TRBJ1-6

CDR3: CASSPGSTNEKLFF
DNA: TGCGCCAGCAGCCCTGGATCAACTAATGAAAAACTGTTTTTT
V: TRBV5-1
D: NA
size: NA
J: TRBJ1-4

CDR3: CASSLYGLAGDNEQFF
DNA: TGTGCCAGCAGTTTATATGGACTAGCGGGAGACAATGAGCAGTTCTTC
V: TRBV28
D: TRBD2
size: many
J: TRBJ2-1

CDR3: CSARGGQADQPQHF
DNA: TGCAGTGCTAGAGGAGGGCAAGCCGATCAGCCCCAGCATTTT
V: TRBV20-1
D: NA
size: NA
J: TRBJ1-5

CDR3: CASSPSARGRYSNQPQHF
DNA: TGTGCCAGCAGCCCGTCGGCTCGGGGAAGATATAGCAATCAGCCCCAGCATTTT
V: TRBV7-8
D: NA
size: many
J: TRBJ1-5

CDR3: CASSLYELAGGPDKYNEQFF
DNA: TGTGCCAGCAGCTTATATGAGCTAGCGGGAGGGCCTGATAAGTACAATGAGCAGTTCTTC
V: TRBV7-9
D: TRBD2
size: NA
J: TRBJ2-1

CDR3: CASSFGTRNSGSEQYF
DNA: TGTGCCAGCAGCTTTGGGACGCGGAATTCGGGAAGCGAGCAGTACTTC
V: TRBV5-6
D: NA
size: few
J: TRBJ2-7

CDR3: CASSPTGRHTQYF
DNA: TGTGCCAGCAGCCCGACGGGTAGACATACGCAGTATTTT
V: TRBV7-9
D: NA
size: few
J: TRBJ2-3

CDR3: CAWIWTQRTEAFF
DNA: TGTGCCTGGATATGGACCCAGAGAACTGAAGCTTTCTTT
V: TRBV30
D: NA
size: many
J: TRBJ1-1

CDR3: CATSDLDSPQETQYF
DNA: TGTGCCACCAGTGATTTGGACAGTCCACAAGAGACCCAGTACTTC
V: TRBV24-1
D: NA
size: NA
J: TRBJ2-5

CDR3: CASSLRGLDSPLHF
DNA: TGTGCCAGCAGTTTGAGGGGTCTAGATTCACCCCTCCACTTT
V: TRBV28
D: NA
size: many
J: TRBJ1-6

CDR3: CSVEPTTGLYGYTF
DNA: TGCAGCGTTGAGCCTACGACAGGGCTCTATGGCTACACCTTC
V: TRBV29-1
D: TRBD1
size: few
J: TRBJ1-2

CDR3: CASTSLGSTDTQYF
DNA: TGTGCCAGCACAAGCTTGGGGAGCACAGATACGCAGTATTTT
V: TRBV28
D: NA
size: few
J: TRBJ2-3

CDR3: CASSASQLRANSPLHF
DNA: TGTGCCAGCAGCGCCTCACAATTGAGAGCTAATTCACCCCTCCACTTT
V: TRBV9
D: NA
size: few
J: TRBJ1-6

CDR3: CASSLESSGARTDTQYF
DNA: TGTGCCAGCAGCTTAGAGTCTAGCGGAGCCCGCACAGATACGCAGTATTTT
V: TRBV7-8
D: TRBD2
size: few
J: TRBJ2-3

CDR3: CASSESDGYGYTF
DNA: TGTGCCAGCAGTGAATCCGACGGCTATGGCTACACCTTC
V: TRBV2
D: NA
size: many
J: TRBJ1-2

CDR3: CAWFSGRNAGELFF
DNA: TGTGCCTGGTTTAGCGGGAGGAATGCCGGGGAGCTGTTTTTT
V: TRBV30
D: TRBD2
size: NA
J: TRBJ2-2

CDR3: CASSKADGRNTGELFF
DNA: TGTGCCAGCAGCAAGGCGGACGGACGGAACACCGGGGAGCTGTTTTTT
V: TRBV7-3
D: NA
size: NA
J: TRBJ2-2

CDR3: CASDPSSGEGSRYGYTF
DNA: TGTGCCAGCGATCCTTCTAGTGGGGAGGGAAGTCGGTATGGCTACACCTTC
V: TRBV28
D: NA
size: NA
J: TRBJ1-2

CDR3: CAAQGRSNQPQHF
DNA: TGTGCCGCACAGGGGCGAAGCAATCAGCCCCAGCATTTT
V: TRBV28
D: TRBD1
size: many
J: TRBJ1-5